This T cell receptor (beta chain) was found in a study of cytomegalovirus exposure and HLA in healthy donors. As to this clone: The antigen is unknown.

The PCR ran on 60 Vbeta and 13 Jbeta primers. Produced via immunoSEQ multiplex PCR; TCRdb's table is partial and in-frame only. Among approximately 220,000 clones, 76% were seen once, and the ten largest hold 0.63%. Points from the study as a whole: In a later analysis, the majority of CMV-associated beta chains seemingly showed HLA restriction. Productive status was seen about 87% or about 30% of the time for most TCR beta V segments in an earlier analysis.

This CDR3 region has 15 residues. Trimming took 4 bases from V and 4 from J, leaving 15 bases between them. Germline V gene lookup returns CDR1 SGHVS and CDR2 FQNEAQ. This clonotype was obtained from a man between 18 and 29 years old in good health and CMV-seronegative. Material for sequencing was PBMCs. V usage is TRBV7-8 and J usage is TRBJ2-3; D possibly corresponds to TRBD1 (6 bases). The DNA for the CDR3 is TGTGCCAGCAGCTCCCCGACAGGAGTCTCAGATACGCAGTATTTT. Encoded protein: CASSSPTGVSDTQYF.